This is a list of T cell receptor beta chains from one sample in a study of beta chain features in type 1 diabetes. Repertoires were generated with immunoSEQ multiplex PCR, while TCRdb's copy carries only in-frame clones and drops some. The table includes 200,000 to 300,000 clones, roughly a tenth detected once. Sequencing was done on a sample of naive CD4+ T cells from blood. Receptors were obtained from a man aged 25-45 years with type 1 diabetes. CDR3s include the opening cysteine and the closing phenylalanine or tryptophan. The D gene is left open where the match is weak. Where a row states a size, it is once, few, many or the class of an expanded clone; other rows omit it.

len	abundance	d_gene	v_gene	j_gene	CDR3nt	CDR3aa
17	NA	TRBD1	TRBV9	TRBJ2-1	TGTGCCAGCAGCGCCCGGACAGGACGCATCTCCTACAATGAGCAGTTCTTC	CASSARTGRISYNEQFF
15	few	TRBD1	TRBV7-2	TRBJ1-5	TGTGCCAGCAGCTTCGGACAGGGGGCTTCTCAGCCCCAGCATTTT	CASSFGQGASQPQHF
12	NA	NA	TRBV6-5	TRBJ2-1	TGTGCCAGCAGGGTACAGGGCTATGAGCAGTTCTTC	CASRVQGYEQFF
16	few	NA	TRBV12-5	TRBJ1-6	TGTGCTAGTGGCTCAACAGGGAACGTCTATAATTCACCCCTCCACTTT	CASGSTGNVYNSPLHF
14	NA	TRBD2	TRBV6-5	TRBJ2-5	TGTGCCAGCAGACTACTTAGCGGGGAAGAGACCCAGTACTTC	CASRLLSGEETQYF
14	NA	TRBD1	TRBV6-5	TRBJ2-7	TGTGCCAGCAGTTACCGGGACAGCCAGGACGAGCAGTACTTC	CASSYRDSQDEQYF
13	NA	TRBD1	TRBV5-6	TRBJ1-2	TGTGCCAGCAGCGCGGGACAGGGAGGATGGGACACCTTC	CASSAGQGGWDTF
15	few	NA	TRBV23-1	TRBJ1-5	TGCGCCAGCAGTCAATCTATCCGGGTTGGTCAGCCCCAGCATTTT	CASSQSIRVGQPQHF
14	few	NA	TRBV29-1	TRBJ1-1	TGCAGCGTTGTCATCCGGCCGCCGGGGGCTGAAGCTTTCTTT	CSVVIRPPGAEAFF
13	few	NA	TRBV9	TRBJ2-1	TGTGCCAGCAGCGTAGCTACGGCGGGTGAGCAGTTCTTC	CASSVATAGEQFF
15	NA	NA	TRBV7-3	TRBJ2-7	TGTGCCAGCAGCTCCCAGGCGGGGACCACCTACGAGCAGTACTTC	CASSSQAGTTYEQYF
17	NA	TRBD1	TRBV4-3	TRBJ2-7	TGCGCCAGCAGCCAAGACGCAGGGGGCGAAGGAAATTACGAGCAGTACTTC	CASSQDAGGEGNYEQYF
13	NA	NA	TRBV30	TRBJ1-6	TGTGCCTGCCGGGGTTTTCCCAATTCACCCCTCCACTTT	CACRGFPNSPLHF
13	few	NA	TRBV7-9	TRBJ1-2	TGTGCCAGCAGCTTCCGGGACATTCAAGGCTACACCTTC	CASSFRDIQGYTF
12	few	NA	TRBV19	TRBJ2-3	TGTGCCAGTTCCATTAGCACAGATACGCAGTATTTT	CASSISTDTQYF
14	few	TRBD1	TRBV5-1	TRBJ2-1	TGCGCCAGCAGCCGCGGGACAGGGGGGTCTGAGCAGTTCTTC	CASSRGTGGSEQFF
16	NA	TRBD1	TRBV4-1	TRBJ1-2	TGCGCCAGCAGCCCCAGGACAGGGAGCACTAACTATGGCTACACCTTC	CASSPRTGSTNYGYTF